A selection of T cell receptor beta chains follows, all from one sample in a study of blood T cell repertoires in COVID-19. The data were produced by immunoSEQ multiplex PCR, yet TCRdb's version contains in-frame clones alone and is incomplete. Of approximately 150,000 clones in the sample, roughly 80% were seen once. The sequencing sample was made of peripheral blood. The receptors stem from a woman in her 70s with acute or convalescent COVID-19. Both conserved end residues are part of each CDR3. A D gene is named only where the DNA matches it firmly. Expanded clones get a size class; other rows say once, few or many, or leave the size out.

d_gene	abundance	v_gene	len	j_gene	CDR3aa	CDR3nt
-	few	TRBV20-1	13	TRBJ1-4	CSASTQGIEKLFF	TGCAGTGCTAGTACTCAGGGAATTGAAAAACTGTTTTTT
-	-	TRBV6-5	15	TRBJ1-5	CASSYTQDSNQPQHF	TGTGCCAGCAGCTATACCCAGGATAGCAATCAGCCCCAGCATTTT
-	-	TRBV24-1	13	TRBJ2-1	CATSVPGIDEQFF	TGTGCCACCAGTGTGCCGGGTATCGATGAGCAGTTCTTC
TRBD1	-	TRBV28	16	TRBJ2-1	CASSPSTGVGYNEQFF	TGTGCCAGCAGTCCCTCGACAGGGGTTGGGTACAATGAGCAGTTCTTC
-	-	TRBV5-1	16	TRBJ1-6	CASSLPRDTDNSPLHF	TGCGCCAGCAGCCTCCCGAGGGACACCGATAATTCACCCCTCCACTTT
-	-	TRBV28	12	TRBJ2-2	CASNTPTGELFF	TGTGCCAGCAACACTCCGACAGGGGAGCTGTTTTTT
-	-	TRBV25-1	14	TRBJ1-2	CASSEYPGNYGYTF	TGTGCCAGCAGTGAATACCCGGGGAACTATGGCTACACCTTC
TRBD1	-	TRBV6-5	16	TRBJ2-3	CASSSWTGPETDTQYF	TGTGCCAGCAGTTCTTGGACAGGGCCTGAGACAGATACGCAGTATTTT
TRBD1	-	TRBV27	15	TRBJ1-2	CASSTSRGREYGYTF	TGTGCCAGCAGTACATCCAGGGGGCGGGAATATGGCTACACCTTC
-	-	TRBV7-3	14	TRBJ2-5	CASSSIPGQETQYF	TGTGCCAGCAGCTCTATACCGGGCCAAGAGACCCAGTACTTC
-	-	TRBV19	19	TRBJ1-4	CASTESPPGGVSTNEKLFF	TGTGCCAGTACCGAAAGCCCACCGGGCGGGGTGTCAACTAATGAAAAACTGTTTTTT
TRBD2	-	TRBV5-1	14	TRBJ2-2	CASSPAGDTGELFF	TGCGCCAGCAGCCCGGCGGGGGACACCGGGGAGCTGTTTTTT
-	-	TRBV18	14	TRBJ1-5	CASSPPSLPQPQHF	TGTGCCAGCTCACCACCGTCACTCCCTCAGCCCCAGCATTTT
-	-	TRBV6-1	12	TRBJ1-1	CASSESVTEAFF	TGTGCCAGCAGTGAATCGGTGACTGAAGCTTTCTTT
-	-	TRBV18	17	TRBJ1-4	CASSPIKDGRGVEKLFF	TGTGCCAGCTCACCAATTAAAGATGGCAGGGGAGTTGAAAAACTGTTTTTT
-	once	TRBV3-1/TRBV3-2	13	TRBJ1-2	CASSLGRPYGYTF	TGTGCCAGCAGCCTCGGGAGGCCCTATGGCTACACCTTC
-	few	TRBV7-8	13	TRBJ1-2	CASSLGAGYGYTF	TGTGCCAGCAGCTTAGGGGCAGGGTATGGCTACACCTTC
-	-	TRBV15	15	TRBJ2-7	CATSRERLSSYEQYF	TGTGCCACCAGCAGAGAACGATTGAGCTCCTACGAGCAGTACTTC
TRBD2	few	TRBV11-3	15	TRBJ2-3	CASSLIAGSTDTQYF	TGTGCCAGCAGCTTAATAGCGGGGTCCACGGATACGCAGTATTTT
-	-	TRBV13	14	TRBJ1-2	CASSLGRERTGYTF	TGTGCCAGCAGCTTAGGGCGGGAAAGGACGGGCTACACCTTC
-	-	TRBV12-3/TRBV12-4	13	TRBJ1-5	CASSLGQAQPQHF	TGTGCCAGCAGTTTGGGGCAGGCTCAGCCCCAGCATTTT
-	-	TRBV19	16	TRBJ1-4	CASSIPSTGVNEKLFF	TGTGCCAGTAGTATCCCCTCGACCGGGGTTAATGAAAAACTGTTTTTT
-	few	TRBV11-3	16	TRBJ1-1	CASSLREPLGNTEAFF	TGTGCCAGCAGCTTACGGGAACCTTTAGGGAACACTGAAGCTTTCTTT
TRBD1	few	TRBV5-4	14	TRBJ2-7	CASSSETGDYEQYF	TGTGCCAGCAGCTCCGAGACAGGGGACTACGAGCAGTACTTC
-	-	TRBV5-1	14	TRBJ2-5	CASSSTAGEETQYF	TGCGCCAGCAGCTCGACAGCGGGCGAGGAGACCCAGTACTTC
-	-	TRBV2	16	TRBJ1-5	CASSEFTVQTNQPQHF	TGTGCCAGCAGTGAATTTACAGTGCAGACCAATCAGCCCCAGCATTTT
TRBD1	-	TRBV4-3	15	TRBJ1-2	CASSQATGPIYGYTF	TGCGCCAGCAGCCAAGCGACAGGGCCTATCTATGGCTACACCTTC
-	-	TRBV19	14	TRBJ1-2	CASSMGGFSYGYTF	TGTGCCAGTAGTATGGGAGGGTTTAGCTATGGCTACACCTTC
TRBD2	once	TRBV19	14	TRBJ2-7	CASSMQAGGYEQYF	TGTGCCAGTAGTATGCAGGCGGGGGGCTACGAGCAGTACTTC
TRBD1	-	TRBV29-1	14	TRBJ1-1	CSARGGTGDTEAFF	TGCAGCGCTCGCGGTGGGACAGGGGACACTGAAGCTTTCTTT
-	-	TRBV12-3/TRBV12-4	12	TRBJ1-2	CASSSSQGGYTF	TGTGCCAGCAGTTCTTCTCAGGGGGGCTACACCTTC
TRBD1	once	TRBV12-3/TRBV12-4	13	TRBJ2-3	CASSFGQGNTQYF	TGTGCCAGCAGCTTCGGACAGGGTAATACGCAGTATTTT
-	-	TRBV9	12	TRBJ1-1	CASSVVEGTAFF	TGTGCCAGCAGCGTAGTGGAGGGGACAGCTTTCTTT
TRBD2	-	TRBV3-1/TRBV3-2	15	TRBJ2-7	CASSQGPSGKDEQYF	TGTGCCAGCAGCCAAGGTCCTAGCGGGAAAGACGAGCAGTACTTC
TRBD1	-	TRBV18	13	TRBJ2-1	CASSLSGGNEQFF	TGTGCCAGCTCACTCTCAGGGGGCAATGAGCAGTTCTTC
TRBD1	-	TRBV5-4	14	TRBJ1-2	CASSFDRGNYGYTF	TGTGCCAGCAGCTTTGACAGGGGGAACTATGGCTACACCTTC
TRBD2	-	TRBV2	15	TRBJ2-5	CASSEDSGVAQTQYF	TGTGCCAGCAGTGAAGATAGCGGGGTCGCTCAGACCCAGTACTTC
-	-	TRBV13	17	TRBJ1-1	CASSLGFRGTMNTEAFF	TGTGCCAGCAGCTTAGGGTTCAGGGGCACTATGAACACTGAAGCTTTCTTT
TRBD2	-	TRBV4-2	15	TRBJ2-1	CASSQRAGGLDEQFF	TGTGCCAGCAGCCAGCGAGCGGGGGGGCTCGATGAGCAGTTCTTC
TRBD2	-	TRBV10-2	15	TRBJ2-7	CASSTVPSGRGEQYF	TGCGCCAGCAGTACGGTGCCTAGCGGGAGAGGCGAGCAGTACTTC
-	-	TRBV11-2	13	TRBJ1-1	CASSLSERTEAFF	TGTGCCAGCAGCTTGAGTGAACGGACTGAAGCTTTCTTT
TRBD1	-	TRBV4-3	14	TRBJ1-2	CASSQVDRDHGYTF	TGCGCCAGCAGCCAAGTAGACAGGGACCATGGCTACACCTTC
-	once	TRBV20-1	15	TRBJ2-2	CSASRSYMNTGELFF	TGCAGTGCTAGTCGTTCCTATATGAACACCGGGGAGCTGTTTTTT
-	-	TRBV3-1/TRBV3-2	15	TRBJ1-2	CASSHIGQGSYGYTF	TGTGCCAGCAGCCACATTGGGCAGGGGTCCTATGGCTACACCTTC
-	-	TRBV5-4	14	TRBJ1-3	CASSAGGAGNTIYF	TGTGCCAGCAGCGCTGGAGGGGCCGGAAACACCATATATTTT
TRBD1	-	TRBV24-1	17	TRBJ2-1	CATSAERQGAVGGGQFF	TGTGCCACCAGTGCCGAAAGACAGGGGGCAGTCGGGGGTGGGCAGTTCTTC
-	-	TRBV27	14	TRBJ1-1	CASSLRGGGTEAFF	TGTGCCAGCAGTTTACGGGGTGGTGGCACTGAAGCTTTCTTT
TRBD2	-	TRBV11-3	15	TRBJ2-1	CASSPRSGLGIEQFF	TGTGCCAGCAGCCCTCGGTCGGGACTAGGAATTGAGCAGTTCTTC
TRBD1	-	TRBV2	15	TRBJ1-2	CASSEDDRASGGYTF	TGTGCCAGCAGTGAAGACGACAGGGCCTCCGGTGGCTACACCTTC
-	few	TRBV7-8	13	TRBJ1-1	CASSLNRQGEAFF	TGTGCCAGCAGCCTAAATAGGCAGGGTGAAGCTTTCTTT
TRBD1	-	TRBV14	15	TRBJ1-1	CASSQQGFINTEAFF	TGTGCCAGCAGTCAACAGGGGTTTATAAACACTGAAGCTTTCTTT
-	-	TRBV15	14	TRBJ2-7	CATSRDGSGYEQYF	TGTGCCACCAGCAGAGATGGTAGTGGCTACGAGCAGTACTTC
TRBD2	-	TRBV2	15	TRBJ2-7	CASSELGGGAYEQYF	TGTGCCAGCAGTGAACTTGGCGGGGGGGCCTACGAGCAGTACTTC
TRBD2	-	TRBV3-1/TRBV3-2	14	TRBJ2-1	CASSRLAYYNEQFF	TGTGCCAGCAGCCGACTAGCGTATTACAATGAGCAGTTCTTC